The 14 T cell receptor beta chains below were found in one sample sequenced in a study of shared clonotypes between healthy human individuals. Clones were sequenced by immunoSEQ multiplex PCR, and TCRdb holds only the in-frame ones, with some missing. Counted here are roughly 1,800,000 clones, roughly 94% occurring once; the ten biggest clones make up approximately 1%. Naive CD8 populations comprised CD45RO-negative cells positively selected for CCR7, excluding terminally differentiated effector memory CD45RA+ cells. The sequencing input was naive CD8+ T cells sorted from blood. The receptors were sampled from a young man in good health.

The chain combines TRBV6-5 with TRBJ2-5; 8 bases align to TRBD2. This CDR3 is 12 amino acids long. Germline lookup yields CDR1 MNHEY and CDR2 SVGAGI. Trimming took 10 bases from V and 5 from J; bases not matched to a gene: 6. The CDR3 reads CATGGALETQYF. CDR3 bases: TGTGCCACCGGGGGGGCGTTGGAGACCCAGTACTTC.

CDR3 region: CAWRDIYEQYF. The CDR3 bases are TGTGCCTGGAGAGATATATACGAGCAGTACTTC. This rearrangement joins TRBV30 to TRBJ2-5; D is undetermined. Near its end, the DNA agrees better with TRBJ2-7, so the J call may be wrong. This CDR3 region has 11 residues. Per the germline V gene, CDR1 is GTSNPN and CDR2 is SVGIG (reference sequence).

This clone has just one count. Other DNA sequences in this specimen translate into the identical CDR3. The rearrangement links TRBV7-9 to TRBJ2-1, with D possibly TRBD1 on 5 matching bases. Germline CDR1 and CDR2: SEHNR and FQNEAQ (reference sequence). The CDR3 extends over 15 amino acids. V was cut by 5 bases and J by 0 bases, with 11 bases left in between. CDR3 bases: TGTGCCAGCAGCCCAAGGGGTAGCTCCTACAATGAGCAGTTCTTC. Translated: CASSPRGSSYNEQFF.

V is TRBV7-2 and J is TRBJ2-5, with a possible D match to TRBD2 (6 bases). Trimming shortened V by 5 bases and J by 1 base, and 11 bases separated the two germline ends. The CDR3 totals 14 residues. CDR1 is SGHTA, CDR2 FQGNSA, per germline. CDR3 DNA: TGTGCCAGCAGCCGACTAGAGTCCCAAGAGACCCAGTACTTC. Translating it yields CASSRLESQETQYF.

The chain recombines TRBV19 with TRBJ2-2, with a possible D match to TRBD1 (5 bases). V was clipped by 3 bases and J by 6 bases, with 8 bases between them. CDR1 and CDR2 from the germline V gene are LNHDA and SQIVND (reference sequence). The CDR3 runs to 13 residues. The CDR3 here is CASSIGAPGELFF. In DNA, the CDR3 is TGTGCCAGTAGTATTGGGGCGCCCGGGGAGCTGTTTTTT.

The gene calls are TRBV18 and TRBJ2-5; a weak D match, TRBD1 (5 bases). Germline V gene lookup returns CDR1 KGHSH and CDR2 LQKENI. V was clipped by 0 bases and J by 7 bases, with 15 bases between them. The CDR3 is 15 residues long. CDR3 amino acids: CASSPPGPYRWTQYF. Here the CDR3 DNA reads TGTGCCAGCTCACCACCGGGGCCCTACAGGTGGACCCAGTACTTC.

The chain employs TRBV7-2 and TRBJ2-3; tentatively, D is TRBD1 (6 bases). Trimming left V 7 bases short and J 5 bases short, with 16 bases between. The CDR3 contains 14 residues. Germline V gene sequence: CDR1 SGHTA, CDR2 FQGNSA. The DNA of the CDR3 is TGTGCCAGCATTCCGCGGACAGCAGTAGATACGCAGTATTTT. It codes for CASIPRTAVDTQYF.

The rearrangement uses TRBV7-9 and TRBJ1-5; D is uncertain. Germline V gives CDR1 SEHNR, CDR2 FQNEAQ (reference sequence). The V end was cut by 1 base, the J end by 3 bases, with 7 bases between. The CDR3 totals 14 residues. The CDR3 DNA follows: TGTGCCAGCAGCTTAGTCCAGGCCAATCAGCCCCAGCATTTT. This translates into CASSLVQANQPQHF.

V and J are TRBV4-1 and TRBJ2-7, with TRBD2 as a possible D gene (5 bases). The ends were cut back, 0 bases at V and 3 bases at J, with 18 bases in the middle. Germline CDR1 and CDR2: MGHRA and YSYEKL. This CDR3 is 17 amino acids long. The CDR3 DNA is TGCGCCAGCAGCCAAGATATCTGGACCGAGGACTTCTACGAGCAGTACTTC. The encoded protein is CASSQDIWTEDFYEQYF.

This chain uses TRBV6-6 with TRBJ1-1; the match to TRBD1 covers 11 bases. V shed 7 bases and J 6 bases; nucleotides not matched to a gene: 4. Germline V gene lookup returns CDR1 MNHNY and CDR2 SVGAGI (reference sequence). The CDR3 totals 13 residues. The CDR3 DNA sequence: TGTGCCAGCAAGGGGACAGGGGGATCTGAAGCTTTCTTT. This translates into CASKGTGGSEAFF.

This chain uses TRBV11-2 with TRBJ2-1; 8 bases match TRBD2. This CDR3 is 13 amino acids long. The trim removed 8 bases at V and 6 bases at J, leaving 6 bases unmatched. Looked up from germline, CDR1 is SGHAT and CDR2 is FQNNGV. The CDR3 is CASRSGVINEQFF. CDR3 nucleotides: TGTGCCAGCCGTAGCGGGGTCATCAATGAGCAGTTCTTC.

J is TRBJ1-6 and V is TRBV7-2; 9 bases fit TRBD1. V lost 1 base, J lost 9 bases, and 4 bases stayed unmatched. The CDR3 loop spans 15 amino acids. Germline assignment: CDR1 SGHTA and CDR2 FQGNSA. CDR3: CASSLGGQGTSPLHF. The CDR3 DNA reads as TGTGCCAGCAGCTTAGGGGGACAGGGTACTTCACCCCTCCACTTT.

This chain connects TRBV4-1 to TRBJ1-4; D not resolved. V lost 5 bases to trimming and J lost 0 bases, with 19 bases between them. Germline CDR1 and CDR2: MGHRA and YSYEKL. The CDR3 is 18 residues long. The CDR3 region is CASSEWYLKPPTNEKLFF. The CDR3 DNA reads TGCGCCAGCAGCGAATGGTATTTAAAGCCTCCAACTAATGAAAAACTGTTTTTT.

This clone was counted between two and nine times. The V gene is TRBV7-9, the J gene TRBJ1-6; D unclear. CDR3 length: 14 residues. Between the trimmed V and J ends, which lost 1 base and 7 bases, there was a span of 8 bases. Germline V CDR1 and CDR2: SEHNR, FQNEAQ (reference sequence). The CDR3 here is CASSLDDGNSPLHF. The CDR3 DNA sequence: TGTGCCAGCAGCTTAGACGACGGAAATTCACCCCTCCACTTT.